This TCR beta chain derives from a study of cytomegalovirus exposure and HLA in healthy donors. Across the whole study: T cells numbering around 180 million yielded 95 million to 140 million unique TCR beta sequences in an earlier analysis. Study-wide points: In vitro testing confirmed a few CMV-associated chains as specific for CMV antigens. Within a later analysis, the majority of CMV-associated TCR beta chains appeared HLA-restricted. With later analysis, a missense DCLRE1C variant became linked to TCR beta V- and J-gene trimming.

The germline gives CDR1 KGHSH, CDR2 LQKENI. This CDR3 has 14 amino acids. V trimming: 5 bases; J trimming: 5 bases; junction bases outside the gene matches: 7. PCR involved 60 Vbeta and 13 Jbeta primers. This table comes from immunoSEQ multiplex PCR, and its TCRdb copy is limited to in-frame clones, with some not included. The sample has about 160,000 clones, around 67% seen once. This clone showed up just a few times. Its target is not known. The chain recombines TRBV18 with TRBJ2-5, with 8 nucleotides matching TRBD1. Source material: PBMCs. The TCR was taken from a woman younger than 30 in good health and CMV-seropositive. For the CDR3, the DNA is TGTGCCAGCTCAGGACAGGGAAAGGGTGAGACCCAGTACTTC. This translates into CASSGQGKGETQYF.